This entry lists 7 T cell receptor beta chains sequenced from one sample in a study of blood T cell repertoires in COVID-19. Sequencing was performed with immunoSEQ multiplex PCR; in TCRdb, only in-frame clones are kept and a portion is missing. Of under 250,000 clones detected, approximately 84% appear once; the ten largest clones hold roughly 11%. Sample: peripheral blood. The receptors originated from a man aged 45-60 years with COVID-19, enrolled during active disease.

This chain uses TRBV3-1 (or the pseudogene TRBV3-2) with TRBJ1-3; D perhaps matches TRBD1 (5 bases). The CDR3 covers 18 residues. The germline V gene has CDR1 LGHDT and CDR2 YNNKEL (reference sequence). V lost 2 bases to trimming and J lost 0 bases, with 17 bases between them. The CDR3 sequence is CASSQSPGKAFSGNTIYF. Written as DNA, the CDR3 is TGTGCCAGCAGCCAATCGCCAGGGAAGGCGTTCTCTGGAAACACCATATATTTT.

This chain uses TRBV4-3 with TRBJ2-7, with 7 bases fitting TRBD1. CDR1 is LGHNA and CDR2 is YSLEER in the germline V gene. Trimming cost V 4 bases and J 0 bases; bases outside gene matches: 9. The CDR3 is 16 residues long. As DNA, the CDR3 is TGCGCCAGCAGCCTAAACAGGGGCCCAAGCTCCTACGAGCAGTACTTC. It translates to CASSLNRGPSSYEQYF.

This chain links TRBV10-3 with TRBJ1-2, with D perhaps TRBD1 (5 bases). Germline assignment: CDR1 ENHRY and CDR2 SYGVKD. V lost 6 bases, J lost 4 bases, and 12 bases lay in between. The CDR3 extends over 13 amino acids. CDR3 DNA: TGTGCCATCAGCGCAGACAGTTCCTATGGCTACACCTTC. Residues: CAISADSSYGYTF.

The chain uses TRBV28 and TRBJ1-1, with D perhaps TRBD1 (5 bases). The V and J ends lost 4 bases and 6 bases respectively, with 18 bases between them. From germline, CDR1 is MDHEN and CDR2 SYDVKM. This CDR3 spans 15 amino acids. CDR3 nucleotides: TGTGCCAGCAGTTCCGGGGCGGAGGGGAGGCCTGAAGCTTTCTTT. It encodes CASSSGAEGRPEAFF.

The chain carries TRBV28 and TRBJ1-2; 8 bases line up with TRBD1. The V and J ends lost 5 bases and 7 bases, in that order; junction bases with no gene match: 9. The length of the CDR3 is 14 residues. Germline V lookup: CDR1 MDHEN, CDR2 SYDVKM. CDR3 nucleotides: TGTGCCAGCAGTCTCCCGGACAGGGTAGTTGGCTACACCTTC. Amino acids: CASSLPDRVVGYTF.

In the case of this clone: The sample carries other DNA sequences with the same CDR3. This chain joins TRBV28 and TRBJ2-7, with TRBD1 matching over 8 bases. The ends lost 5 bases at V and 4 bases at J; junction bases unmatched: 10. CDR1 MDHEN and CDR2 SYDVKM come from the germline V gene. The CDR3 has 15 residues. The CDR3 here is CASSPPGTGQYEQYF. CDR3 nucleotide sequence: TGTGCCAGCAGTCCTCCGGGGACAGGACAGTACGAGCAGTACTTC.

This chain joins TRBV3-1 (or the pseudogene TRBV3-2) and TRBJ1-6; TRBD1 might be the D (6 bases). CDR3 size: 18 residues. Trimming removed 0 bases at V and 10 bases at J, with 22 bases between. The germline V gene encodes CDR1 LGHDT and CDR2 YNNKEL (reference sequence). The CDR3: CASSQEYGGAYQASPLHF. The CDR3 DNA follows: TGTGCCAGCAGCCAAGAGTACGGGGGGGCGTATCAGGCCTCACCCCTCCACTTT.